This TCR beta chain was recorded in a study of T cell clones after liver transplantation. Study results and caveats: Small, mixed patient groups and varying post-transplant times limit these conclusions.

Data came from immunoSEQ multiplex PCR; TCRdb stores just in-frame clones and leaves some out. The table records over 90,000 clones, 80% to 90% of them present only once. As for this clone: Its antigen is unidentified.

The clonotype was recovered from a human patient who received a liver transplant. Some T cells could come from the graft donor. Here the sequenced sample was CD4+ T cells from blood, taken approximately 50 months after liver transplant.

CDR3 sequence: CAIKLQETQYF. The DNA for the CDR3 is TGTGCCATCAAATTACAAGAGACCCAGTACTTC. J is TRBJ2-5 and V is TRBV7-3; D is unresolved. The CDR3 consists of 11 residues. Trimming removed 10 bases at V and 2 bases at J, with 8 bases between. Germline CDR1 reads SGHTA; CDR2 reads FQGTGA.